This T cell receptor (beta chain) was identified in a study of OX40 agonist ivuxolimab in advanced cancers. Study results and limitations: CD4+ and CD8+ blood T cells expanded clonally by week 6 at 0.1 to 3.0 mg/kg.

The V and J ends lost 0 bases and 2 bases respectively, with 14 bases between them. Germline lookup yields CDR1 SQVTM and CDR2 ANQGSEA. The CDR3 totals 15 residues. This clone was counted at least ten times. Antigen specificity is unknown. Assay: immunoSEQ multiplex PCR; the TCRdb copy retains only in-frame clones and omits some. Of about 26,000 clones in the sample, roughly 83% are singletons; the top ten hold roughly 33%. Sequencing used CD4+ or CD8+ T cells sorted from blood, obtained in a trial of the OX40 agonist ivuxolimab. The chain combines TRBV29-1 with TRBJ2-7, with D hard to call. This receptor was identified in an adult with an advanced solid tumor such as melanoma, head and neck, liver or kidney cancer. CDR3 sequence (DNA): TGCAGCGTTGAAGACCCCTCCCGACGAACCTACGAGCAGTACTTC. Translated, it gives CSVEDPSRRTYEQYF.